This is a list of T cell receptor beta chains from one sample in a study of control samples from healthy donors and cancer patients. The table came from immunoSEQ multiplex PCR; TCRdb's copy has only in-frame clones and leaves some out. Found here are more than 20,000 clones, approximately 90% of them singletons; the top ten hold about an eighth. The specimen was PBMCs. These receptors were obtained from a man between 50 and 59 years old with lung cancer. The CDR3 runs from the conserved cysteine through the conserved F or W. D genes are given only for firm matches. Part of the rows lack a size; the others show once, few, many or a class for expanded clones.

d_gene	j_gene	v_gene	abundance	CDR3nt	CDR3aa
-	TRBJ1-2	TRBV13	-	TGTGCCAGCAGCTTCGGGGGGCGAAGCTATGGCTACACCTTC	CASSFGGRSYGYTF
-	TRBJ1-6	TRBV6-5	-	TGTGCCAGCAGCGCTCCACCCCTCCACTTT	CASSAPPLHF
-	TRBJ1-1	TRBV5-4	once	TGTGCCAGCAGCTTATGGGGGCCAAACACTGAAGCTTTCTTT	CASSLWGPNTEAFF
-	TRBJ2-5	TRBV20-1	-	TGCAGTGCTAGCCAAGAGAGGGCCCAGTACTTC	CSASQERAQYF
-	TRBJ2-3	TRBV5-1	once	TGCGCCAGCAGCTTGGCACGGCAGTCTACAGATACGCAGTATTTT	CASSLARQSTDTQYF
-	TRBJ1-6	TRBV7-9	-	TGTGCCAGCAACCCACAGGGTCTAGGTTTTTCACCCCTCCACTTT	CASNPQGLGFSPLHF
-	TRBJ1-2	TRBV3-1/TRBV3-2	-	TGTGCCAGCAGCCAGGGGACACCCCTCTATGGCTACACCTTC	CASSQGTPLYGYTF
-	TRBJ1-2	TRBV6-4	few	TGTGCCAGCACCATGGGGCAGCACAGCTCTAATTTC	CASTMGQHSSNF
TRBD1	TRBJ1-5	TRBV7-2	-	TGTGCCAGCAGCCTAGACAGGGGCAATCAGCCCCAGCATTTT	CASSLDRGNQPQHF
-	TRBJ1-2	TRBV28	-	TGTGCCAGCAGCGGGGGGGACTATGGCTACACCTTC	CASSGGDYGYTF
-	TRBJ2-5	TRBV9	-	TGTGCCAGCAGCGTATTAGGGGGGGGCCTTCAAGAGACCCAGTACTTC	CASSVLGGGLQETQYF
-	TRBJ1-1	TRBV7-8	-	TGTGCCAGCACCGTTCCGCCGCCAGGTGGGGGCACTGAAGCTTTCTTT	CASTVPPPGGGTEAFF
-	TRBJ1-2	TRBV18	-	TGTGCCAGCTCAGAAAGCAAGGGGTTAGAAGGCTACACCTTC	CASSESKGLEGYTF
-	TRBJ1-3	TRBV6-4	-	TGTGCCAGCACAGGCGTCCCCCCCGGAAACACCATATATTTT	CASTGVPPGNTIYF
-	TRBJ2-7	TRBV7-9	-	TGTGCCAGCAGCTTAGGGGGACGAACAGGCGAGCAGTACTTC	CASSLGGRTGEQYF
TRBD1	TRBJ2-7	TRBV18	-	TGTGCCAGCTCACCCCTAAGGGACAGTCACGAGCAGTACTTC	CASSPLRDSHEQYF
-	TRBJ2-1	TRBV4-3	once	TGCGCCAGCAGCCAAGATGAAGGAGTCTCTGGAACTCTCAATGAGCAGTTCTTC	CASSQDEGVSGTLNEQFF
-	TRBJ2-5	TRBV4-3	-	TGCGCCAGCAGCCAAGCTACGGCAGGGTATGAGACCCAGTACTTC	CASSQATAGYETQYF
-	TRBJ2-2	TRBV30	-	TGTGCCTGGAGTGTGCCCCGGCCAGGGAGGAACACCGGGGAGCTGTTTTTT	CAWSVPRPGRNTGELFF
-	TRBJ2-3	TRBV21-1	-	TGTGCCAGCAGCAAACTCAGACTTGGGAGAACAGATACGCAGTATTTT	CASSKLRLGRTDTQYF
-	TRBJ1-1	TRBV19	-	TGTGCCAGTAGTACAGGACAGACCAACACTGAAGCTTTCTTT	CASSTGQTNTEAFF
TRBD2	TRBJ2-1	TRBV19	-	TGTGCCAGTAGTAGAACGGGACTAGCGGGGTACAATGAGCAGTTCTTC	CASSRTGLAGYNEQFF
-	TRBJ1-5	TRBV30	-	TGTGCCTGGAGTGTATTGGAGTCTCAAAGTTTTCAGCCCCAGCATTTT	CAWSVLESQSFQPQHF
-	TRBJ2-5	TRBV29-1	-	TGCAGCGCCCGACTACAGGAAGAGACCCAGTACTTC	CSARLQEETQYF
-	TRBJ1-1	TRBV28	-	TGTGCCAGCACACTGACGGCCCCCACTCCTGAAGCTTTCTTT	CASTLTAPTPEAFF
-	TRBJ1-1	TRBV19	-	TGTGCCAGTAGTTCTTGGGCCGGGACCCCGGACACTGAAGCTTTCTTT	CASSSWAGTPDTEAFF
-	TRBJ1-4	TRBV28	-	TGTGCCAGCAGACAGGCCTTTAATGAAAAACTGTTTTTT	CASRQAFNEKLFF
-	TRBJ2-5	TRBV5-1	-	TGCGCCAGCAGCTTGGAGGGGGGGCGCCGAGAGACCCAGTACTTC	CASSLEGGRRETQYF
-	TRBJ2-1	TRBV19	-	TGTGCCAGTAGTTGGGACGGGAGCTCCTACAATGAGCAGTTCTTC	CASSWDGSSYNEQFF
-	TRBJ2-7	TRBV19	once	TGTGCCAGTAGTACAGGCCGTGGCTACGAGCAGTACTTC	CASSTGRGYEQYF
-	TRBJ1-2	TRBV10-3	-	TGTGCCATCAGGTCCAGGGAGAATGGCTACACCTTC	CAIRSRENGYTF
-	TRBJ1-6	TRBV19	-	TGTGCCAGTAGTTCCGACGGAAGGTATAATTCACCCCTCCACTTT	CASSSDGRYNSPLHF
-	TRBJ1-5	TRBV4-1	-	TGCGCCAGCAGCCAAGATCGCGGTTTGGAGCCCCAGCATTTT	CASSQDRGLEPQHF
-	TRBJ1-2	TRBV3-1/TRBV3-2	-	TGTGCCAGCAGCCAAGATCTTCAATTGGGGGTTCTCTATGGCTACACCTTC	CASSQDLQLGVLYGYTF
-	TRBJ2-1	TRBV29-1	-	TGCAGCGGGGGGGCCCGGAATGAGCAGTTCTTC	CSGGARNEQFF
-	TRBJ1-3	TRBV6-5	-	TGTGCCAGCAGTTACACCCCCTCTGGAAACACCATATATTTT	CASSYTPSGNTIYF
TRBD1	TRBJ1-6	TRBV28	-	TGTGCCAGCAGCCCGACAGGGGGACATTCACCCCTCCACTTT	CASSPTGGHSPLHF
-	TRBJ1-2	TRBV3-1/TRBV3-2	-	TGTGCCAGCAGCGCCTTTGATGGGCAGGGACGTGGCTACACCTTC	CASSAFDGQGRGYTF
TRBD1	TRBJ2-2	TRBV11-2	once	TGTGCCAGCAGCCGGACAGGGGGCGCCCCCGGGGAGCTGTTTTTT	CASSRTGGAPGELFF
TRBD2	TRBJ2-5	TRBV6-5	-	TGTGCCAGCGGGCGGGCGGGGGGAAACCAAGAGACCCAGTACTTC	CASGRAGGNQETQYF
TRBD1	TRBJ2-1	TRBV19	-	TGTGCCAGTAGTCTGAACAGGGGTGGTAAACGAGATGAGCAGTTCTTC	CASSLNRGGKRDEQFF
-	TRBJ1-4	TRBV7-8	-	TGTGCCAGCAGCCCCCTCGTGGGAATATCTCGGGGGAATGAAAAACTGTTTTTT	CASSPLVGISRGNEKLFF
-	TRBJ2-3	TRBV7-2	-	TGTGCCAGCAGCCCCTCTTGGTCAGATACGCAGTATTTT	CASSPSWSDTQYF
-	TRBJ2-7	TRBV30	-	TGTGCCTGGACGGGCCGGGTGTCCTACGAGCAGTACTTC	CAWTGRVSYEQYF
-	TRBJ1-1	TRBV6-6	-	TGTGCCAGCAGACCCCGGAGGGGAGTGGACACTGAAGCTTTCTTT	CASRPRRGVDTEAFF
-	TRBJ2-1	TRBV4-1	-	TGCGCCAGCAGCCAGCGGGGACCGCGCTTTGAGCAGTTCTTC	CASSQRGPRFEQFF
-	TRBJ1-1	TRBV4-1	-	TGCGCCAGCAGCCGTACAGGGTCGGGTAACACTGAAGCTTTCTTT	CASSRTGSGNTEAFF
-	TRBJ1-2	TRBV13	-	TGTGCCAGCAGTCTCGGGGGAGGCTACACCTTC	CASSLGGGYTF
TRBD1	TRBJ2-4	TRBV3-1/TRBV3-2	-	TGTGCCAGCAGCCCCCGGGACAGGGGGCGGGTGGCCAAAAACATTCAGTACTTC	CASSPRDRGRVAKNIQYF
-	TRBJ2-3	TRBV10-3	-	TGTGCCATCGGGGACTCTACGGCAGATACGCAGTATTTT	CAIGDSTADTQYF
TRBD1	TRBJ2-2	TRBV6-5	-	TGTGCCAGCACCCGGACAGGGCCCGGGGAGCTGTTTTTT	CASTRTGPGELFF
-	TRBJ1-6	TRBV7-2	once	TGTGCCAGCAACCCACAGGGTCTAGGTTTTTCACCCCTCCACTTT	CASNPQGLGFSPLHF
-	TRBJ2-7	TRBV18	-	TGTGCCAGCTCACCACCAGGAGATGCCTACGAGCAGTACTTC	CASSPPGDAYEQYF
-	TRBJ1-6	TRBV19	-	TGTGCCAGTAGTGGGGACTATAACTCACCCCTCCACTTT	CASSGDYNSPLHF
TRBD1	TRBJ1-5	TRBV2	-	TGTGCCAGCAGTGAATTGGGACAGGGCGGGAATCAGCCCCAGCATTTT	CASSELGQGGNQPQHF
-	TRBJ1-1	TRBV28	-	TGTGCCAGCCCTTCGACAGAGAAGAACACTGAAGCTTTCTTT	CASPSTEKNTEAFF
TRBD1	TRBJ1-2	TRBV24-1	once	TGTGCCACCAGTGATAGGGGGCTCTATGGCTACACCTTC	CATSDRGLYGYTF
-	TRBJ2-1	TRBV9	-	TGTGCCAGCAGCGTAGCGGGGGGCGAAGGATATGAGCAGTTCTTC	CASSVAGGEGYEQFF
TRBD2	TRBJ2-1	TRBV11-1	-	TGTGCCAGCAGCTCTTTAGCGGGGGAATACAATGAGCAGTTCTTC	CASSSLAGEYNEQFF
-	TRBJ1-5	TRBV19	-	TGTGCCAGTAGTAGCAGTTCGGCAGGTGCCAATCAGCCCCAGCATTTT	CASSSSSAGANQPQHF